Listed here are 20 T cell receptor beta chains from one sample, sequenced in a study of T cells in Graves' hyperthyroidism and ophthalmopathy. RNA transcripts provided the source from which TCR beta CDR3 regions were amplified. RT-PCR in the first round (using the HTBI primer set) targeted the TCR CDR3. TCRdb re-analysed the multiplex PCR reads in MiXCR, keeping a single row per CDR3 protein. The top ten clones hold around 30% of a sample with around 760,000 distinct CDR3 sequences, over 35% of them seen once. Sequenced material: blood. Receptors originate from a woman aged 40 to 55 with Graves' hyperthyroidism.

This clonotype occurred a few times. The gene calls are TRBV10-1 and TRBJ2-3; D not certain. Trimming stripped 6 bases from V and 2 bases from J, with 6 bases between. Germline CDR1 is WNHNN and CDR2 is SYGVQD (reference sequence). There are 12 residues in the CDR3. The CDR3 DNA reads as TGCGCCAGCAGCCGGAACACAGATACGCAGTATTTT. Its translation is CASSRNTDTQYF.

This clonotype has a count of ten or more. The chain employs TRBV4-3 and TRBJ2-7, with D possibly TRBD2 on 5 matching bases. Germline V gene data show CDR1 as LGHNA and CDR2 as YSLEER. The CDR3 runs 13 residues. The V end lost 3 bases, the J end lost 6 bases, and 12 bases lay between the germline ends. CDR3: CASSQSRTAEQYF. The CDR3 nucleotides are TGCGCCAGCAGCCAGTCGCGGACTGCCGAGCAGTACTTC.

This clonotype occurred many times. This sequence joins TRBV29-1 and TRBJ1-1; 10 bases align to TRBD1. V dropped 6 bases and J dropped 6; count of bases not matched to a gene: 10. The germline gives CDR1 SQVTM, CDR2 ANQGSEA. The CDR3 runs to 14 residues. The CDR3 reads CSVSRDRGLAEAFF. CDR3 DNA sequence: TGCAGCGTCTCCCGCGACAGGGGGCTCGCTGAAGCTTTCTTT.

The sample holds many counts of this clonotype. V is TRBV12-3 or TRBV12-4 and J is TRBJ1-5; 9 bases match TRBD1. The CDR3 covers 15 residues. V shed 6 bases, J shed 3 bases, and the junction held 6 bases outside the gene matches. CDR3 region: CASRRTGVTNQPQHF. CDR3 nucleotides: TGTGCCAGCAGGAGGACAGGGGTGACCAATCAGCCCCAGCATTTT.

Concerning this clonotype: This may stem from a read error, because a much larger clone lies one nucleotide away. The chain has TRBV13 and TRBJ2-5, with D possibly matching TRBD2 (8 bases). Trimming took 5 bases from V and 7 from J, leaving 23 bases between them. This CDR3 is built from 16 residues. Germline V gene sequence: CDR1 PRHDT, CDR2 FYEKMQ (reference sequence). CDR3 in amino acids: CASSPTGGQGVGTQYF. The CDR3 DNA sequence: TGTGCCAGCAGCCCAACGGGGGGGCAGGGGGTGGGGACCCAGTACTTC. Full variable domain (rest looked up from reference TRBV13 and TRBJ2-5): AAGVIQSPRHLIKEKRETATLKCYPIPRHDTVYWYQQGPGQDPQFLISFYEKMQSDKGSIPDRFSAQQFSDYHSELNMSSLELGDSALYFCASSPTGGQGVGTQYFGPGTRLLVL.

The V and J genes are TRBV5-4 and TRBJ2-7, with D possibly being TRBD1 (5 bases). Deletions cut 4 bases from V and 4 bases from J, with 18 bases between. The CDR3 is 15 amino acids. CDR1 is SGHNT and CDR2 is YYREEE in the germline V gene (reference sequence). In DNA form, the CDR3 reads TGTGCCAGCAGCCACAATCGGCAGGGAAGTTACGAGCAGTACTTC. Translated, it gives CASSHNRQGSYEQYF.

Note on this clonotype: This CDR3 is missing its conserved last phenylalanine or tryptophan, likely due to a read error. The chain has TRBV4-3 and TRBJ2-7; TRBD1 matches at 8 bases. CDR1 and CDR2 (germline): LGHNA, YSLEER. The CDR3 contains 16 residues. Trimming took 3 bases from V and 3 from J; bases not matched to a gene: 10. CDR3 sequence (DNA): TGCGCCAGCAGCCACCTTACAGGGGGAAGGTACTACGAGCAGTACCTC. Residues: CASSHLTGGRYYEQYL.

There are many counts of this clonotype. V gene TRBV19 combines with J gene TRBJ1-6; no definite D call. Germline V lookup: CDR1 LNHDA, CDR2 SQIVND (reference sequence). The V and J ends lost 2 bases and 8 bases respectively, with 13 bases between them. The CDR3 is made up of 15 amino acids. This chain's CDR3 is CASSITFRADSPLHF. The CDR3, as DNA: TGTGCCAGTAGTATAACGTTCCGCGCCGATTCACCCCTCCACTTT.

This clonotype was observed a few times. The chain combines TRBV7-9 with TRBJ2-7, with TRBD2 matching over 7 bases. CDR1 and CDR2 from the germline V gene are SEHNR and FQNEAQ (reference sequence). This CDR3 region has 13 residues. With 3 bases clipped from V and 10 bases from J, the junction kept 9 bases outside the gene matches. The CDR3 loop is CASSFDGAGIQYF. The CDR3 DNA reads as TGTGCCAGCAGCTTCGACGGAGCGGGAATACAGTACTTC.

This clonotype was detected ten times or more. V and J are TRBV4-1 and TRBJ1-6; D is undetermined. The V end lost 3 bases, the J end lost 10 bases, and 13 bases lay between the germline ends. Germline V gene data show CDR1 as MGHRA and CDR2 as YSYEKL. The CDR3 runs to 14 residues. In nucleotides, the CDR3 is TGCGCCAGCAGCCAGGCCCGATCTGGATCACCCCTCCACTTT. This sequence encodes CASSQARSGSPLHF.

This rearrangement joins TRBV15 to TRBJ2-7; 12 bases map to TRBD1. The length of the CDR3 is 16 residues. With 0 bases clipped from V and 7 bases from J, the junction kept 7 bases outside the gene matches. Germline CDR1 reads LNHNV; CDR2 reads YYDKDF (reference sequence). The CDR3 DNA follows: TGTGCCACCAGCAGAGAGGGGGGACAGGGGGCAAGGGAGCAGTACTTC. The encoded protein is CATSREGGQGAREQYF.

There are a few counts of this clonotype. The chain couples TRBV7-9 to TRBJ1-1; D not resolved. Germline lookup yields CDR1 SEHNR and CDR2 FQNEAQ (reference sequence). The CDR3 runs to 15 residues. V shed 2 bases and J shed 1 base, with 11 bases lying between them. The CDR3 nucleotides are TGTGCCAGCAGCTTACGAGAAAAGGGGAACACTGAAGCTTTCTTT. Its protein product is CASSLREKGNTEAFF.

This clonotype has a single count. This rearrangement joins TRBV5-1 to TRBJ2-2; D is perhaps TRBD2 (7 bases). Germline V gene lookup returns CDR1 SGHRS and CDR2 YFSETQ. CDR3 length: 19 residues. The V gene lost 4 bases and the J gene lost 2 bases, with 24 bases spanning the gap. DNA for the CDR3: TGCGCCAGCAGCACCCGCCCCGGGGGCGGGAGTCGTAACACCGGGGAGCTGTTTTTT. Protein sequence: CASSTRPGGGSRNTGELFF.

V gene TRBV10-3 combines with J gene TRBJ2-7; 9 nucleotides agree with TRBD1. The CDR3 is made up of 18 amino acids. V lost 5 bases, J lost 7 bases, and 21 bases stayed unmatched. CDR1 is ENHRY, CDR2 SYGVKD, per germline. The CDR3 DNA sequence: TGTGCCATCAGTTACACACCGGGACAGGGTGTGTTTTTTGGGGAGCAGTACTTC. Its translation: CAISYTPGQGVFFGEQYF.

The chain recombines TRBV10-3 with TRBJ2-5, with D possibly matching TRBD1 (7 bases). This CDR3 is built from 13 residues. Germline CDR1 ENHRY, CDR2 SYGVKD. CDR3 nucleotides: TGTGCTTCAGGGGGGCAGGGCGAAGAGACCCAGTACTTC. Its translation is CASGGQGEETQYF.

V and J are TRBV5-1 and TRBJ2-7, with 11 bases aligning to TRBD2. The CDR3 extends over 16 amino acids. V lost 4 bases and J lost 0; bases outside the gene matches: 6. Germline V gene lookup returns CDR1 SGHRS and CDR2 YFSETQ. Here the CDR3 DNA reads TGCGCCAGCAGCCCCGCGACTAGCGGGATCTCCTACGAGCAGTACTTC. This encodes CASSPATSGISYEQYF.

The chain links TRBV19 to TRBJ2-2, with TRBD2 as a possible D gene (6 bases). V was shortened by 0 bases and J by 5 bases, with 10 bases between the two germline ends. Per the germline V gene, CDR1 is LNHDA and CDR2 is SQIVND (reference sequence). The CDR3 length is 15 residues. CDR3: CASSIDSSVTGELFF. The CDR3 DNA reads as TGTGCCAGTAGTATAGATTCTAGCGTGACCGGGGAGCTGTTTTTT.

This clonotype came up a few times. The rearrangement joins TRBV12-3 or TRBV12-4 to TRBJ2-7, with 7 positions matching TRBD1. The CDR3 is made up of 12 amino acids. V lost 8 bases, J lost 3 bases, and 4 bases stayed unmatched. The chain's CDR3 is CASGTASYEQYF. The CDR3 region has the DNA TGTGCCAGCGGGACAGCGAGCTACGAGCAGTACTTC.

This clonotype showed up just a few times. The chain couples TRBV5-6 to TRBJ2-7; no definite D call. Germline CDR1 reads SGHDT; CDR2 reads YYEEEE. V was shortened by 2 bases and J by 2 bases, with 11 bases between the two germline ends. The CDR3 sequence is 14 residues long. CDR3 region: CASSFIGKTYEQYF. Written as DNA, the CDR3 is TGTGCCAGCAGCTTCATAGGGAAGACCTACGAGCAGTACTTC.

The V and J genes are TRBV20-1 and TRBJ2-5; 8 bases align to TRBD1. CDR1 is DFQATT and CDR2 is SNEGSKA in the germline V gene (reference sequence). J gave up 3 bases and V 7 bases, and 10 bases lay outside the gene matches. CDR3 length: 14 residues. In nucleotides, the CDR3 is TGCAGTGGGTCCTCTCGACAGGGGAAAGAGACCCAGTACTTC. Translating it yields CSGSSRQGKETQYF.